These T cell receptor beta chains were read from a single sample in a study of cytomegalovirus exposure and HLA in healthy donors. Method: immunoSEQ multiplex PCR; TCRdb's copy keeps in-frame clones and lacks some. The sample holds 85,000 to 100,000 clones, roughly 86% seen once. Source material: PBMCs. The source of these receptors is a man aged 25-45 years in good health and CMV-seropositive. The CDR3 runs from the conserved cysteine through the conserved F or W. D genes are given only for firm matches. Clone sizes are given selectively: once, few, many, or a class where the clone is expanded.

clone size	V gene	CDR3 length	D gene	J gene	CDR3 DNA	CDR3 protein
NA	TRBV27	16	TRBD1	TRBJ1-5	TGTGCCAGCAGCAAAAATCCGGGACAGGGGTTTTGGCCCCAGCATTTT	CASSKNPGQGFWPQHF
NA	TRBV5-4	15	TRBD1	TRBJ2-3	TGTGCCAGCAGCTGGGGACAGGGCAACACAGATACGCAGTATTTT	CASSWGQGNTDTQYF
once	TRBV5-6	15	TRBD1	TRBJ1-2	TGTGCCAGCAGCTTGGGCGGGACAGGGATCTATGGCTACACCTTC	CASSLGGTGIYGYTF
NA	TRBV30	12	TRBD1	TRBJ1-2	TGTGCCTGGCGTCCCGGGACAGGGATATGCACCTTC	CAWRPGTGICTF
NA	TRBV7-2	17	NA	TRBJ2-1	TGTGCCAGCAGCTTAGCGGGGGGAGTCAGTTCCTACAATGAGCAGTTCTTC	CASSLAGGVSSYNEQFF
NA	TRBV15	17	TRBD1	TRBJ2-5	TGTGCCACCAGCAGTTCTACAGGGGGCGTAAGTCAAGAGACCCAGTACTTC	CATSSSTGGVSQETQYF
NA	TRBV10-3	15	TRBD2	TRBJ2-5	TGTGCCATCAGTGAGTCGACGGGGGGGGAAGAGACCCAGTACTTC	CAISESTGGEETQYF
NA	TRBV6-5	15	NA	TRBJ2-2	TGTGCCAGCAGTTACGGACCCAGGGCCACCGGGGAGCTGTTTTTT	CASSYGPRATGELFF
once	TRBV18	16	NA	TRBJ1-2	TGTGCCAGCTCACCATCAGCACCCAGGCCCATCTATGGCTACACCTTC	CASSPSAPRPIYGYTF
NA	TRBV6-6	15	TRBD1	TRBJ2-3	TGTGCCAGCAGTTTTCAGACAGGGATGGCAGATACGCAGTATTTT	CASSFQTGMADTQYF
few	TRBV7-2	13	NA	TRBJ1-1	TGTGCCAGCAGCACCCAGGGGAACACTGAAGCTTTCTTT	CASSTQGNTEAFF
NA	TRBV6-1	17	NA	TRBJ2-7	TGTGCCAGCAGTGAATTGGAGGGGCTCCCAAGCTCCTACGAGCAGTACTTC	CASSELEGLPSSYEQYF
NA	TRBV5-1	15	NA	TRBJ2-5	TGCGCCAGCAGCCCCTCGCCCGGGTACCAAGAGACCCAGTACTTC	CASSPSPGYQETQYF
few	TRBV6-4	14	TRBD2	TRBJ2-3	TGTGCCAGCAGTCTAGCGGGGACCACAGATACGCAGTATTTT	CASSLAGTTDTQYF
NA	TRBV5-1	14	NA	TRBJ1-4	TGCGCCAGCAGCTTATCAGGGGCTCGGGAAAAACTGTTTTTT	CASSLSGAREKLFF
NA	TRBV6-1	15	TRBD2	TRBJ2-5	TGTGCCAGCAGTGAAGGAACGACTAGCGGGAGGACCCAGTACTTC	CASSEGTTSGRTQYF
NA	TRBV27	17	NA	TRBJ2-5	TGTGCCAGCAGTTTATTTGGCGGCGGAGAACCACGGGAGACCCAGTACTTC	CASSLFGGGEPRETQYF
NA	TRBV27	15	TRBD2	TRBJ2-1	TGTGCCAGCAGCCGTTGGGGGGGAACCTACAATGAGCAGTTCTTC	CASSRWGGTYNEQFF
NA	TRBV9	15	TRBD1	TRBJ1-1	TGTGCCAGCAGCGAGGGGGCTTTAATGAACACTGAAGCTTTCTTT	CASSEGALMNTEAFF
NA	TRBV11-2	14	NA	TRBJ1-2	TGTGCCAGCAGCATGGCCAGGTCAATTTATGGCTACACCTTC	CASSMARSIYGYTF
once	TRBV2	12	NA	TRBJ1-1	TGTGCCAGCAGTGAAGGCTCCAGGCCCGCTTTCTTT	CASSEGSRPAFF
NA	TRBV6-1	13	NA	TRBJ2-5	TGTGCCAGCAGTGTGGCAGGGAAAGAGACCCAGTACTTC	CASSVAGKETQYF
NA	TRBV5-4	14	NA	TRBJ1-3	TGTGCCAGCAGCGGCGGATCGTGGGGAAACACCATATATTTT	CASSGGSWGNTIYF
NA	TRBV10-2	14	TRBD1	TRBJ2-7	TGCGCCAGCAGTGGGACAGGCACTTTCTACGAGCAGTACTTC	CASSGTGTFYEQYF
NA	TRBV9	18	TRBD2	TRBJ2-5	TGTGCCAGCAGCGTAGGGACTAGCGGGAGGGCCGTGGGAGAGACCCAGTACTTC	CASSVGTSGRAVGETQYF
few	TRBV7-7	15	TRBD2	TRBJ2-1	TGTGCTAGCAGCTTAGTGGCTAGCGGGAGGGATGAGCAGTTCTTC	CASSLVASGRDEQFF
NA	TRBV7-9	11	NA	TRBJ2-5	TGTGCCAGCAGCACCGACGGGGCCCAGTACTTC	CASSTDGAQYF
once	TRBV19	18	NA	TRBJ1-5	TGTGCCAGTAGTATAGGTTCTAGTAACGCTTATAGCAATCAGCCCCAGCATTTT	CASSIGSSNAYSNQPQHF
NA	TRBV4-2	16	NA	TRBJ1-5	TGTGCCAGCAGCCAAGAATACGGGGTTGGGAATCAGCCCCAGCATTTT	CASSQEYGVGNQPQHF